These 7 T cell receptor beta chains share one sample of origin, sequenced in a study of shared T cell receptors in the human thymus (dated by TCRdb to the early 2020s). The library was prepared using the immunoSEQ multiplex PCR assay. In TCRdb, the immuneACCESS table is reduced to in-frame sequences with V and J assigned. These tables do not hold every clone; where another copy was compared, an unresolved V gene accounts for under half, and the others remain unexplained. This sample comprises about 500,000 clones, around three quarters of them detected only once. The ten biggest clones cover about 0.013% of the sample. The same sample was also studied in work on human thymus T cells.

Sequencing was done on a sample of thymocytes. These receptors were collected from a boy in the first two years of life with a congenital heart defect. Donor details come from another sample of the same person, matched by shared clones.

This chain connects TRBV27 to TRBJ2-7; tentatively, D is TRBD1 (5 bases). V shed 8 bases and J shed 3 bases, with 20 bases lying between them. CDR3 length: 15 residues. In germline, CDR1 is MNHEY, CDR2 SMNVEV (reference sequence). The CDR3 loop reads CASSPTAGPDYEQYF. The CDR3 nucleotides read TGTGCCAGCTCCCCCACCGCAGGGCCAGACTACGAGCAGTACTTC.

This rearrangement joins TRBV30 to TRBJ1-4, with TRBD1 identical over 9 bases. The germline V gene encodes CDR1 GTSNPN and CDR2 SVGIG (reference sequence). The CDR3 loop spans 16 amino acids. The ends lost 7 bases at V and 8 bases at J; junction bases unmatched: 17. Written as DNA, the CDR3 is TGTGCCTTACTCCGGGACAGGGCCTTCGGGAGAGAAAAACTGTTTTTT. This encodes CALLRDRAFGREKLFF.

The genes are TRBV9 and TRBJ2-4, with a tentative D call TRBD1 (5 bases). V was cut by 0 bases and J by 4 bases, with 8 bases left in between. From germline, CDR1 is SGDLS and CDR2 YYNGEE. CDR3 length equals 14 residues. CDR3 coding DNA: TGTGCCAGCAGCGTAGGGGGCAGGAAAAACATTCAGTACTTC. Translating it yields CASSVGGRKNIQYF.

This clone was recorded a few times. CDR3 region: CASSQVQGGTQYF. CDR3 coding DNA: TGTGCCAGCAGCCAGGTCCAGGGCGGTACGCAGTATTTT. The chain recombines TRBV2 with TRBJ2-3; perhaps TRBD1 as D (5 bases). Deletions cut 6 bases from V and 8 bases from J, with 15 bases between. The CDR3 consists of 13 residues. Germline V gene lookup returns CDR1 SNHLY and CDR2 FYNNEI.

The CDR3 spells CASSPGLAGVPYEQYF. CDR3 coding DNA: TGTGCCAGCAGCCCGGGACTAGCGGGAGTCCCCTACGAGCAGTACTTC. J is TRBJ2-7 and V is TRBV14, with TRBD2 identical over 14 bases. This CDR3 is built from 16 residues. V shed 4 bases and J 2 bases; nucleotides not matched to a gene: 4. CDR1 is SGHDN, CDR2 FVKESK, per germline.

The chain joins TRBV7-6 to TRBJ2-5; TRBD2 might be the D (5 bases). V lost 5 bases to trimming and J lost 4 bases, with 14 bases between them. This CDR3 comprises 14 residues. Per the germline V gene, CDR1 is SGHVS and CDR2 is FNYEAQ. The chain's CDR3 is CASSLPRSGETQYF. CDR3 in DNA: TGTGCCAGCAGCCTCCCGAGGAGCGGAGAGACCCAGTACTTC.

There are a few counts of this clone. The chain uses TRBV19 and TRBJ2-1; 10 nucleotides match TRBD2. CDR1 LNHDA and CDR2 SQIVND come from the germline V gene (reference sequence). CDR3 length equals 14 residues. Trimming removed 4 bases from V and 8 bases from J; junction bases left unmatched: 5. The CDR3 nucleotides read TGTGCCAGTAGTAATGTAGCGGGAGGCTATGAGCAGTTCTTC. This codes for CASSNVAGGYEQFF.